Each of the 22 T cell receptor beta chains below was sequenced from the same sample in a study of regulatory T cells in long-lasting Graves disease (dated by TCRdb to 2020 to 2023). The library came from multiplex PCR. The instrument given in TCRdb is Illumina HiSeq 4000. To build TCR beta libraries, CDR3 regions were amplified by Arm-PCR using iRepertoire HTBI primers. Using fastp at Q25 and MiXCR, TCRdb reprocessed the public reads and kept productive beta chains. A single entry per CDR3 protein holds the most common genes and DNA from its merged rows. Present in this sample are around 500,000 distinct CDR3 sequences, 9.5% to 15% of which were seen just once. The ten top clones hold about 8.3% of the sample. Sample time point, as interpreted from the label and publication: newly diagnosed GD, antithyroid drugs for less than 3 months. For both TCR sequencing and RNA sequencing, RNA was extracted from PBMCs in TRIzol.

The same data also contributed to another study, on T cells in Graves' hyperthyroidism and ophthalmopathy.

The source was peripheral blood mononuclear cells (PBMCs), collected at new diagnosis, from a patient treated with antithyroid drugs. The receptors derive from a woman younger than 45 with Graves disease. Donor details come from another sample of the same person, matched by shared clones.

For this clonotype: With a much larger clone just one base away, this may be a read error. The rearrangement uses TRBV10-3 and TRBJ1-5, with a tentative D call TRBD1 (5 bases). This CDR3 has 13 amino acids. Germline loops: CDR1 ENHRY, CDR2 SYGVKD. The CDR3 DNA reads TGTCCCATATCAATAGAGGGGCCTCAGCCCCAGCATTTT. As protein: CPISIEGPQPQHF.

Many counts were recorded for this clonotype. The V and J genes are TRBV15 and TRBJ1-1, with a weak D call TRBD1 (5 bases). Looked up from germline, CDR1 is LNHNV and CDR2 is YYDKDF (reference sequence). Between the trimmed V and J ends, which lost 3 bases and 1 base, there was a span of 12 bases. CDR3 length: 15 amino acids. The CDR3 loop reads CATSSRLRGNTEAFF. CDR3 DNA: TGTGCCACCAGCAGCCGATTAAGGGGGAACACTGAAGCTTTCTTT.

CDR3 nucleotide sequence: TGTGCCAGCTGGGACGCAGGACGGAACACCATATATTTT. Translating gives CASWDAGRNTIYF. This chain connects TRBV27 to TRBJ1-3; D may be TRBD1 (5 bases). V dropped 8 bases and J dropped 7 bases, with 15 bases sitting between them. CDR1 and CDR2 from the germline V gene are MNHEY and SMNVEV (reference sequence). The CDR3 contains 13 residues.

This clonotype was counted a few times. The genes are TRBV5-6 and TRBJ2-6, with D unresolved. CDR1 and CDR2 (germline): SGHDT, YYEEEE. V dropped 1 base and J dropped 0 bases, with 5 bases sitting between them. The CDR3 spans 15 residues. The CDR3 protein is CASSLFVSGANVLTF. In nucleotides, the CDR3 is TGTGCCAGCAGCTTGTTCGTCTCTGGGGCCAACGTCCTGACTTTC.

The chain is built from TRBV19 and TRBJ1-1, with TRBD1 identical over 12 bases. V gave up 6 bases and J gave up 4 bases; unmatched junction bases: 9. The CDR3 totals 16 residues. Germline values: CDR1 LNHDA, CDR2 SQIVND (reference sequence). The CDR3 bases are TGTGCCAGTAGGGCCGGGACAGGGGGCAAGAGCACTGAAGCTTTCTTT. This codes for CASRAGTGGKSTEAFF.

Many counts were recorded for this clonotype. The gene calls are TRBV6-2 or TRBV6-3 and TRBJ2-5; tentative D call: TRBD2 (5 bases). The germline V gene has CDR1 MNHEY and CDR2 SVGEGT. The CDR3 is 12 residues long. Deletions cut 7 bases from V and 2 bases from J, with 8 bases between. CDR3 DNA sequence: TGTGCCAGCACGGGGTTACAAGAGACCCAGTACTTC. Translating it yields CASTGLQETQYF.

This clonotype has more than one count but fewer than ten. One end of the junction does not line up with germline, which may come from a read error. This chain connects TRBV19 to TRBJ1-5; the D is unclear. The CDR3 totals 13 residues. Germline assignment: CDR1 LNHDA and CDR2 SQIVND (reference sequence). The CDR3 sequence is CASRDYGNRPQHF. In DNA, the CDR3 is TGTGCCAGTAGGGACTACGGCAATCGGCCCCAGCATTTT.

This clonotype was detected ten times or more. This chain joins TRBV3-1 and TRBJ2-1; 8 positions agree with TRBD2. With 1 base clipped from V and 0 bases from J, the junction kept 14 bases outside the gene matches. The CDR3 covers 20 residues. CDR1 and CDR2 from the germline V gene are LGHDT and YNNKEL (reference sequence). The CDR3 nucleotides are TGTGCCAGCAGCCAAGGAGGAGATAGCGGGAATTTCCGCTCCTACAATGAGCAGTTCTTC. Its translation: CASSQGGDSGNFRSYNEQFF.

This clonotype was detected ten times or more. This chain connects TRBV6-2 or TRBV6-3 to TRBJ2-1; D is perhaps TRBD1 (5 bases). Germline assignment: CDR1 MNHEY and CDR2 SVGEGT. V was trimmed by 7 bases and J by 9 bases, leaving 19 bases between them. This CDR3 has 14 amino acids. This CDR3 reads CASTFRQLWGEQFF. Here the CDR3 DNA reads TGTGCCAGCACCTTCCGACAGCTCTGGGGTGAGCAGTTCTTC.

This clonotype was detected ten times or more. The chain is built from TRBV2 and TRBJ2-1; 7 bases agree with TRBD2. V lost 2 bases and J lost 9; bases outside the gene matches: 7. Germline values: CDR1 SNHLY, CDR2 FYNNEI. The CDR3 covers 14 residues. CDR3 DNA: TGTGCCAGCAGTGAAAGAGGGACTAAGGGTGAGCAGTTCTTC. Translation: CASSERGTKGEQFF. Drawing the rest from reference TRBV2 and TRBJ2-1, the complete variable domain is EPEVTQTPSHQVTQMGQEVILRCVPISNHLYFYWYRQILGQKVEFLVSFYNNEISEKSEIFDDQFSVERPDGSNFTLKIRSTKLEDSAMYFCASSERGTKGEQFFGPGTRLTVL.

This clonotype was counted many times. V and J are TRBV20-1 and TRBJ2-1; 10 bases map to TRBD2. Losses at the gene ends were 3 bases for V and 1 base for J; bases not matched to a gene: 6. Germline CDR1 and CDR2: DFQATT and SNEGSKA (reference sequence). This CDR3 region has 16 residues. Written as DNA, the CDR3 is TGCAGTGCTAGGGCTAGCGGGAGTTTGTCCTACAATGAGCAGTTCTTC. This translates into CSARASGSLSYNEQFF.

This clonotype was seen a handful of times. This chain connects TRBV12-3 or TRBV12-4 to TRBJ2-1; D is possibly TRBD1 (6 bases). The CDR3 contains 13 residues. V dropped 4 bases and J dropped 5 bases, with 9 bases sitting between them. The CDR3 reads CASSWTAHNEQFF. The CDR3 nucleotides are TGTGCCAGCAGTTGGACAGCGCACAATGAGCAGTTCTTC.

On this clonotype: With only one base between it and a far larger clone, this is likely a read error. The genes are TRBV6-2 or TRBV6-3 and TRBJ2-3, with D tentatively TRBD1 (5 bases). Matching the DNA end better, TRBJ1-1 makes the J call doubtful. This CDR3 has 15 residues. Germline CDR1 reads MNHEY; CDR2 reads SVGEGT. The CDR3, as DNA: TGTGCCAGCAATCGTCAGACAGAGAAGAGCACTGAAGCTTTCTTT. It yields the protein CASNRQTEKSTEAFF.

This clonotype was seen repeatedly, ten times or more. This chain connects TRBV20-1 to TRBJ2-7, with 7 positions matching TRBD1. There are 15 residues in the CDR3. Germline loops: CDR1 DFQATT, CDR2 SNEGSKA (reference sequence). V shed 4 bases, J shed 5 bases, and the junction held 14 bases outside the gene matches. DNA for the CDR3: TGCAGTGCTACCAAGGACGGACTCGACAGGGACGAGCAGTACTTC. It encodes CSATKDGLDRDEQYF.

This clonotype was counted at least ten times. The chain combines TRBV28 with TRBJ2-2; D gene unclear. Trimming took 6 bases from V and 1 from J, leaving 15 bases between them. The germline gives CDR1 MDHEN, CDR2 SYDVKM. The CDR3 contains 16 residues. CDR3 residues: CASSPATGKNTGELFF. Here the CDR3 DNA reads TGTGCCAGCAGCCCTGCGACGGGCAAGAACACCGGGGAGCTGTTTTTT. The full variable domain, in which reference TRBV28 and TRBJ2-2 provide the parts outside the CDR3, is DVKVTQSSRYLVKRTGEKVFLECVQDMDHENMFWYRQDPGLGLRLIYFSYDVKMKEKGDIPEGYSVSREKKERFSLILESASTNQTSMYLCASSPATGKNTGELFFGEGSRLTVL.

This clonotype was seen only a few times. The rearrangement links TRBV7-6 to TRBJ2-3; the D gene is possibly TRBD2 (6 bases). TRBJ2-5 matches the DNA end more closely, so the J call is doubtful. The germline gives CDR1 SGHVS, CDR2 FNYEAQ. This CDR3 comprises 19 residues. The CDR3 loop is CASRGGGGRAVGLLETQYF. DNA of the CDR3: TGTGCCAGCAGGGGAGGTGGTGGCAGGGCCGTTGGACTATTAGAGACCCAGTACTTC.

This sequence joins TRBV18 and TRBJ1-1; D remains ambiguous. This CDR3 comprises 14 residues. Germline V gene data show CDR1 as KGHSH and CDR2 as LQKENI. Trimming cost V 6 bases and J 1 base, with 12 bases left between them. The CDR3 sequence: CASSLRTPNTEAFF. The CDR3 DNA reads TGTGCCAGCTCCCTCAGGACCCCGAACACTGAAGCTTTCTTT.

In this sample, this clonotype turned up many times. Here the CDR3 DNA reads TGTGCCAGCAGAAGGAGGGGGCCGAACACTGAAGCTTTCTTT. This encodes CASRRRGPNTEAFF. This chain links TRBV28 with TRBJ1-1; 7 positions agree with TRBD1. This CDR3 is 14 amino acids long. From germline, CDR1 is MDHEN and CDR2 SYDVKM. V lost 6 bases, J lost 1 base, and 5 bases stayed unmatched. Filled out from reference TRBV28 and TRBJ1-1, the complete variable domain reads DVKVTQSSRYLVKRTGEKVFLECVQDMDHENMFWYRQDPGLGLRLIYFSYDVKMKEKGDIPEGYSVSREKKERFSLILESASTNQTSMYLCASRRRGPNTEAFFGQGTRLTVV.

This clonotype was observed at least ten times. This chain joins TRBV28 and TRBJ2-4; either TRBD1 or TRBD2 may fit D (6 bases each). The germline V gene encodes CDR1 MDHEN and CDR2 SYDVKM. The CDR3 contains 14 residues. The V and J ends lost 4 bases and 8 bases respectively, with 15 bases between them. The CDR3 spells CASSSPGARDIQYF. The CDR3 nucleotides read TGTGCCAGCAGTTCCCCGGGGGCGCGGGACATTCAGTACTTC.

This clonotype appeared many times. This chain uses TRBV5-1 with TRBJ2-1; 7 positions agree with TRBD1. The trim removed 4 bases at V and 10 bases at J, leaving 8 bases unmatched. Germline assignment: CDR1 SGHRS and CDR2 YFSETQ. The CDR3 totals 13 residues. The CDR3 protein is CASSPDRPGEQFF. Here the CDR3 DNA reads TGCGCCAGCAGCCCGGACAGGCCTGGGGAGCAGTTCTTC.

This clonotype was picked up many times. The chain carries TRBV11-2 and TRBJ2-5, with D perhaps TRBD1 (5 bases). Per the germline V gene, CDR1 is SGHAT and CDR2 is FQNNGV. This CDR3 region has 15 residues. V was shortened by 1 base and J by 5 bases, with 14 bases between the two germline ends. The CDR3: CASSLAQGIRETQYF. CDR3 bases: TGTGCCAGCAGCTTAGCCCAGGGTATCAGGGAGACCCAGTACTTC.

The V call is TRBV19, the J call TRBJ1-3; no clear D gene. Germline V gives CDR1 LNHDA, CDR2 SQIVND (reference sequence). Trimming shortened V by 7 bases and J by 3 bases, and 10 bases separated the two germline ends. The CDR3 loop spans 13 amino acids. The CDR3 spells CASNLRVGNTIYF. In DNA form, the CDR3 reads TGTGCCAGTAATCTTCGGGTTGGAAACACCATATATTTT.